This T cell receptor (beta chain) was found in a study of beta chain features in type 1 diabetes. The wider study: Sorted cells from all samples, numbering approximately 110,000,000, were examined.

Germline lookup yields CDR1 SNHLY and CDR2 FYNNEI. The germline V and J ends were trimmed by 4 bases and 3 bases, with 12 bases remaining between them. This CDR3 comprises 14 residues. Overall study results and limits: Researchers report that Type 1 diabetes patients had moderately but significantly shorter TCRB CDR3s across all four CD4+ subsets.

Expressed TCRB transcripts got sequenced, as all isolated RNA was reverse transcribed. This table comes from immunoSEQ multiplex PCR, and its TCRdb copy is limited to in-frame clones, with some not included. This table holds around 280,000 clones, about 15% found once. Note on this clone: The antigen is not known.

CD45RO/CCR7/CD25/CD127/CD95/CD27 separated CD4+ naive, central memory, regulatory and stem cell-like memory cells by sorting. This TCR derives from a man aged 18 to 35 with type 1 diabetes. Sample: naive CD4+ T cells from blood. This chain joins TRBV2 and TRBJ1-2; maybe TRBD1 (6 bases). CDR3 bases: TGTGCCAGCAGTGTGAGGACAGCGCACTATGGCTACACCTTC. Translating it yields CASSVRTAHYGYTF. The full variable domain, rest sourced from reference TRBV2 and TRBJ1-2, is EPEVTQTPSHQVTQMGQEVILRCVPISNHLYFYWYRQILGQKVEFLVSFYNNEISEKSEIFDDQFSVERPDGSNFTLKIRSTKLEDSAMYFCASSVRTAHYGYTFGSGTRLTVV.